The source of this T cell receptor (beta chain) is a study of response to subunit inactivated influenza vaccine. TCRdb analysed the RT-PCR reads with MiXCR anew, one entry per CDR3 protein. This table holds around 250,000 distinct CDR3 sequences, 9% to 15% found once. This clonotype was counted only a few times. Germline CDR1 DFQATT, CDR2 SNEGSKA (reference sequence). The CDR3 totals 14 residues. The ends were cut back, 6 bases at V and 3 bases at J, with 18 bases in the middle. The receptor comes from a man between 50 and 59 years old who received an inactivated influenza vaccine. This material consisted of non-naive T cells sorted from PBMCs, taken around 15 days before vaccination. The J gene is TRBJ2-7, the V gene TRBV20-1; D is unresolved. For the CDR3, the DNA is TGCAGTGCCCTATGGTCTCAAGGAATCTACGAGCAGTACTTC. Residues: CSALWSQGIYEQYF.